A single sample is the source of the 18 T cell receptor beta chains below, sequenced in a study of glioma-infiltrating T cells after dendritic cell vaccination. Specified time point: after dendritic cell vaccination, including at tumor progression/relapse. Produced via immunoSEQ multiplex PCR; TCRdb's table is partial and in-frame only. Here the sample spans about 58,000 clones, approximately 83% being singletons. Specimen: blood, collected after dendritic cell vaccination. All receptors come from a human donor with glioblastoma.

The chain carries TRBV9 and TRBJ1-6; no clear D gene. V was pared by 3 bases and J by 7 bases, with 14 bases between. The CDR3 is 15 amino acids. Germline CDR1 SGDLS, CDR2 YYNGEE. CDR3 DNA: TGTGCCAGCAGCGATCTAGTAGACCACAATTCACCCCTCCACTTT. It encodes CASSDLVDHNSPLHF.

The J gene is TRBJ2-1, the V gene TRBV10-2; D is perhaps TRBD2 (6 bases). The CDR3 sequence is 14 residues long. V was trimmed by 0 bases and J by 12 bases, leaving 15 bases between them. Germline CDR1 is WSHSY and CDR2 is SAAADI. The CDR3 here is CASSESMAAAGQFF. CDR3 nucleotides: TGCGCCAGCAGTGAGTCGATGGCAGCAGCGGGGCAGTTCTTC.

In DNA, the CDR3 is TGCGCCAGCAGCTTCCTAGCGGGGGGTGAGCAGTTCTTC. It codes for CASSFLAGGEQFF. The chain is built from TRBV5-1 and TRBJ2-1; 11 bases are shared with TRBD2. Losses at the gene ends were 2 bases for V and 9 bases for J; bases not matched to a gene: 1. Germline V gene sequence: CDR1 SGHRS, CDR2 YFSETQ. The CDR3 consists of 13 residues.

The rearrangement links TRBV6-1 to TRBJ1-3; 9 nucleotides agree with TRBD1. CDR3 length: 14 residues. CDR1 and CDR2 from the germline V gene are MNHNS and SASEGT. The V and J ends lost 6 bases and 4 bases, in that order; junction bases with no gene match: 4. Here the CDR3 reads CASRVDRGGNTIYF. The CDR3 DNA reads TGTGCCAGCAGGGTTGACAGGGGGGGAAACACCATATATTTT.

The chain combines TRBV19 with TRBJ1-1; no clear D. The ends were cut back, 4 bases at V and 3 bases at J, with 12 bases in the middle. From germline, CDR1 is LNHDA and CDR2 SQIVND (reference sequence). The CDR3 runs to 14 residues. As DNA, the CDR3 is TGTGCCAGTAGTACTAACCCGGGAGACACTGAAGCTTTCTTT. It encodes CASSTNPGDTEAFF.

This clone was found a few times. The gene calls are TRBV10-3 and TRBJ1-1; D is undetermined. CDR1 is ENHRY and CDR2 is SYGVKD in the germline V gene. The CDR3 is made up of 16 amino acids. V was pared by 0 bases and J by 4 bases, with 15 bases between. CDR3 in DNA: TGTGCCATCAGTGAGTCGGCCCCGATCGAGGGCACTGAAGCTTTCTTT. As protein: CAISESAPIEGTEAFF.

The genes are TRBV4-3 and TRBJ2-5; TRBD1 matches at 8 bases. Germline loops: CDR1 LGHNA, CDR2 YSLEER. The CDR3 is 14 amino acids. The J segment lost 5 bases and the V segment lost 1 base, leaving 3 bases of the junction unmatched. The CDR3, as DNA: TGCGCCAGCAGCCAAGCAGGGGGCGTGGAGACCCAGTACTTC. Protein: CASSQAGGVETQYF.

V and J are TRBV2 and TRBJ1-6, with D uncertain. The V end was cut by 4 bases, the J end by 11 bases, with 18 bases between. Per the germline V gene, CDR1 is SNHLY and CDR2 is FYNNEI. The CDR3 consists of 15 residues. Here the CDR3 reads CASSGARAGSAPLHF. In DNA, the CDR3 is TGTGCCAGCAGTGGGGCGAGGGCAGGCTCTGCACCCCTCCACTTT.

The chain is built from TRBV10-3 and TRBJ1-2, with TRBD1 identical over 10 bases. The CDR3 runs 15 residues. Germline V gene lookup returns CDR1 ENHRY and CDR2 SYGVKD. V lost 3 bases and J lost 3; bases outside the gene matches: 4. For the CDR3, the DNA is TGTGCCATCAGTGATAAGACAGGGGGCTACTATGGCTACACCTTC. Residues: CAISDKTGGYYGYTF.

The DNA for the CDR3 is TGTGCCAGCAGCCAATCCACACCCAACTATGGCTACACCTTC. This translates into CASSQSTPNYGYTF. The rearrangement joins TRBV16 to TRBJ1-2; D gene uncertain. The V end was cut by 0 bases, the J end by 2 bases, with 7 bases between. Germline CDR1 reads KGHSY; CDR2 reads FQNENV. CDR3 length: 14 residues.

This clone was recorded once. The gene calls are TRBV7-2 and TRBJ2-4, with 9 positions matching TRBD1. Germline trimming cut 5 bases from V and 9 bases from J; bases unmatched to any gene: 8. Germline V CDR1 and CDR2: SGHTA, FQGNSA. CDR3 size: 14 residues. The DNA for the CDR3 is TGTGCCAGCAGCCGACCGGGACAGGGTGTCATTCAGTACTTC. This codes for CASSRPGQGVIQYF.

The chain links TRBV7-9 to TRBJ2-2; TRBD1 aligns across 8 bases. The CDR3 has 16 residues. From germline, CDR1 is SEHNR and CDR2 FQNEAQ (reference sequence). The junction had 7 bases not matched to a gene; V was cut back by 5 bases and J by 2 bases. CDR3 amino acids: CASSPGQGTNTGELFF. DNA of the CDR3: TGTGCCAGCAGCCCCGGACAGGGTACCAACACCGGGGAGCTGTTTTTT.

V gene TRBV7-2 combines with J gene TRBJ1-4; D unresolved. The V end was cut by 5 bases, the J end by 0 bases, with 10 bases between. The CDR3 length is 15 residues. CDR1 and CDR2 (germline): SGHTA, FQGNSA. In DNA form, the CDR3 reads TGTGCCAGCAGCCCCCACTTTGCAACTAATGAAAAACTGTTTTTT. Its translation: CASSPHFATNEKLFF.

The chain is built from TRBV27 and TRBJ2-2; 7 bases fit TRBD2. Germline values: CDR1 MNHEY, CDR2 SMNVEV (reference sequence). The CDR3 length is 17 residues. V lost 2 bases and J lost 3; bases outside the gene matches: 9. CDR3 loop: CASSLPDRRGDTGELFF. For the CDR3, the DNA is TGTGCCAGCAGTTTACCAGACCGCCGGGGGGACACCGGGGAGCTGTTTTTT.

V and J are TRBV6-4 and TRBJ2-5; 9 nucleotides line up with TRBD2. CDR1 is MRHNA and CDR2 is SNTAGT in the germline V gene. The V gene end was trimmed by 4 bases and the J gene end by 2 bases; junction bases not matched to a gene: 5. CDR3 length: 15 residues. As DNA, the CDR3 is TGTGCCAGCAGTGCGGCTAGCGGGGTTCAAGAGACCCAGTACTTC. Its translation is CASSAASGVQETQYF.

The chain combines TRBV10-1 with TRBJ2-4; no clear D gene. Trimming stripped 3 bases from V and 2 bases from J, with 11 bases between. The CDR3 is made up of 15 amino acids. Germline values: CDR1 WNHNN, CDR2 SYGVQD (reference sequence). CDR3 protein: CASSENPLTKNIQYF. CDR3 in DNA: TGCGCCAGCAGTGAAAATCCCCTAACCAAAAACATTCAGTACTTC.

This CDR3 reads CASSLTDEGAATQYF. In DNA form, the CDR3 reads TGTGCCAGCAGCTTAACCGATGAGGGGGCGGCTACGCAGTATTTT. The rearrangement links TRBV7-3 to TRBJ2-3; 7 bases are shared with TRBD1. V dropped 0 bases and J dropped 8; count of bases not matched to a gene: 8. Per the germline V gene, CDR1 is SGHTA and CDR2 is FQGTGA. The CDR3 spans 15 residues.

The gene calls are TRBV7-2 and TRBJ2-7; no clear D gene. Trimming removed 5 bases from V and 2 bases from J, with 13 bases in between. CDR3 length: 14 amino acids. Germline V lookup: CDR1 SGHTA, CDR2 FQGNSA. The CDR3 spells CASSPPLTTYEQYF. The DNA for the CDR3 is TGTGCCAGCAGCCCCCCTCTGACAACCTACGAGCAGTACTTC.